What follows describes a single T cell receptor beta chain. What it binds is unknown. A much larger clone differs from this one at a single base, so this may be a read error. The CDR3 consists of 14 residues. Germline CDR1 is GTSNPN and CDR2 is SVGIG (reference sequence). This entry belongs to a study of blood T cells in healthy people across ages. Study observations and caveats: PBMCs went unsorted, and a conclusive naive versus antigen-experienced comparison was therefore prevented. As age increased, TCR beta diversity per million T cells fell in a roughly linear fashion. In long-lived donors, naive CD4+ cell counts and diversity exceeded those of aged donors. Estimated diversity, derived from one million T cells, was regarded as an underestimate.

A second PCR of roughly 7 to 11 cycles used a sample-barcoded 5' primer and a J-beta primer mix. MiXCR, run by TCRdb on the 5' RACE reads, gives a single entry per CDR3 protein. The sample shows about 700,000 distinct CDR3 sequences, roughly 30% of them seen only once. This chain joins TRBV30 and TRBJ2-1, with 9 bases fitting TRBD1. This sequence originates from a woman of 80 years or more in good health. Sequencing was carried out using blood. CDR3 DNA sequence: TGTGCCTGGACGTCTGGACAGGGGAAGAATGGGCAGTTCTTC. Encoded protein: CAWTSGQGKNGQFF.